This record concerns one T cell receptor (beta chain) sequence. Its antigen is undetermined. The V segment lost 0 bases and the J segment 7 bases; nucleotides outside the gene matches: 13. The germline V gene encodes CDR1 MNHEY and CDR2 SVGEGT. This CDR3 region has 18 residues. The sample belongs to a study of identical twins. It was template switching that added a universal primer site, and there were unique molecular identifiers on the cDNA. TCRdb re-analysed the 5' RACE reads in MiXCR, keeping a single row per CDR3 protein. The sample holds about 240,000 distinct CDR3 sequences, 10% to 13% seen once. Study-level results: Modelling underestimated the level of out-of-frame TCR alpha sharing observed in monozygotic twins. Beta clonotypes that were abundant in cord blood contained fewer insertions, a pattern absent from memory repertoires. Surplus twin overlap in beta out-of-frame sequences was less pronounced.

This sequence originates from a man aged 50 to 59 in good health. The sequencing sample was made of memory T cells sorted from blood. The chain couples TRBV6-2 or TRBV6-3 to TRBJ2-1, with TRBD2 matching 9 bases. CDR3 coding DNA: TGTGCCAGCAGTTACTCGACTAGTAGCGGGAGAGCCAGGAATGAGCAGTTCTTC. Amino acid sequence: CASSYSTSSGRARNEQFF.